This TCR beta chain was sequenced during a study of cytomegalovirus exposure and HLA in healthy donors. Germline V gene lookup returns CDR1 MNHEY and CDR2 SVGAGI. This CDR3 spans 15 amino acids. The V gene lost 0 bases and the J gene lost 0 bases, with 8 bases spanning the gap. Vbeta (60) and Jbeta (13) primers were used in the PCR. The table came from immunoSEQ multiplex PCR; TCRdb's copy has only in-frame clones and leaves some out. The table lists about 130,000 clones, around 81% of them singletons. This sequence joins TRBV6-5 and TRBJ1-1, with D possibly TRBD1 on 5 matching bases. The TCR originated in a man aged 18 to 29 in good health and CMV-seronegative. Sequencing was performed on PBMCs. The CDR3 loop is CASSYSTDMNTEAFF. Written as DNA, the CDR3 is TGTGCCAGCAGTTACTCGACAGATATGAACACTGAAGCTTTCTTT.